The next 19 T cell receptor beta chains were all read from a single sample in a study of T cells in Graves' hyperthyroidism and ophthalmopathy. Amplified regions were TCR beta CDR3 sequences from RNA transcripts. When the TCR CDR3 underwent first-round RT-PCR, the HTBI primer set was used. Each CDR3 protein gets one entry after TCRdb re-called the multiplex PCR reads with MiXCR. Here the sample spans 200,000 to 250,000 distinct CDR3 sequences, around 18% being singletons. Specimen: blood. These receptors were taken from a middle-aged man with Graves' hyperthyroidism.

This clonotype showed up just a few times. This chain links TRBV5-8 with TRBJ1-2; 7 positions match TRBD1. Trimming removed 1 base from V and 5 bases from J; junction bases left unmatched: 8. The CDR3 sequence is 15 residues long. Per germline, CDR1 SGHTS and CDR2 YDEGEE. CDR3 sequence (DNA): TGTGCCAGCAGCTTGACATTGGGACAGAATTATGGCTACACCTTC. Translated, it gives CASSLTLGQNYGYTF.

Remarks on this clonotype: A clone one base away is much larger, so this may be a read error. The V gene is TRBV28, the J gene TRBJ1-1; D gene ambiguous. CDR1 is MDHEN and CDR2 is SYDVKM in the germline V gene. The CDR3 extends over 13 amino acids. Trimming left V 1 base short and J 1 base short, with 4 bases between. The CDR3: CASSLFRNTEAFF. The CDR3 bases are TGTGCCAGCAGTTTATTTAGGAACACTGAAGCTTTCTTT.

This chain joins TRBV19 and TRBJ2-7, with D tentatively TRBD1 or TRBD2 (5 bases each). The CDR3 consists of 15 residues. V dropped 3 bases and J dropped 2 bases, with 14 bases sitting between them. Germline loops: CDR1 LNHDA, CDR2 SQIVND (reference sequence). Here the CDR3 DNA reads TGTGCCAGTAGTATTGCGGCAGGGAGTGCCTACGAGCAGTACTTC. As protein: CASSIAAGSAYEQYF.

This clonotype was counted at least ten times. The chain joins TRBV3-1 to TRBJ1-1; perhaps TRBD1 as D (5 bases). Trimming left V 4 bases short and J 5 bases short, with 14 bases between. This CDR3 is 14 amino acids long. Germline V gene sequence: CDR1 LGHDT, CDR2 YNNKEL (reference sequence). DNA for the CDR3: TGTGCCAGCAGCCGCTCAGGGCTCGGTACTGAAGCTTTCTTT. This gives the protein CASSRSGLGTEAFF.

The chain couples TRBV9 to TRBJ2-3, with 10 bases lining up with TRBD2. CDR3 size: 14 residues. V was clipped by 4 bases and J by 5 bases; unmatched bases: 4. Germline CDR1 and CDR2: SGDLS and YYNGEE. CDR3 sequence: CASSKAGGQDTQYF. The CDR3 DNA is TGTGCCAGCAGCAAAGCGGGGGGGCAAGATACGCAGTATTTT.

Many counts were recorded for this clonotype. The chain has TRBV2 and TRBJ2-5; D unclear. The germline gives CDR1 SNHLY, CDR2 FYNNEI. The ends were cut back, 3 bases at V and 5 bases at J, with 10 bases in the middle. CDR3 size: 13 residues. Written as DNA, the CDR3 is TGTGCCAGCAGTGAGAGCAAGGTGGAGACCCAGTACTTC. The encoded protein is CASSESKVETQYF.

There are many counts of this clonotype. The chain couples TRBV28 to TRBJ2-7; D tentatively reads TRBD1 or TRBD2 (6 bases each). Germline CDR1 is MDHEN and CDR2 is SYDVKM. V gave up 3 bases and J gave up 7 bases, with 16 bases separating them. The CDR3 sequence is 14 residues long. CDR3 residues: CASSFSGAPPEQYF. CDR3 nucleotide sequence: TGTGCCAGCAGTTTCTCGGGGGCCCCCCCAGAGCAGTACTTC. Looking up the rest from reference TRBV28 and TRBJ2-7 gives the full variable domain: DVKVTQSSRYLVKRTGEKVFLECVQDMDHENMFWYRQDPGLGLRLIYFSYDVKMKEKGDIPEGYSVSREKKERFSLILESASTNQTSMYLCASSFSGAPPEQYFGPGTRLTVT.

The V call is TRBV9, the J call TRBJ2-7, with D tentatively TRBD2 (6 bases). Germline V gene data show CDR1 as SGDLS and CDR2 as YYNGEE. CDR3 length equals 14 residues. V was pared by 4 bases and J by 2 bases, with 13 bases between. CDR3 coding DNA: TGTGCCAGCAGCCCCGGGGGAAGGACCTACGAGCAGTACTTC. Its protein is CASSPGGRTYEQYF.

V and J are TRBV7-2 and TRBJ2-7; no clear D. There are 15 residues in the CDR3. The V gene lost 1 base and the J gene lost 6 bases, with 16 bases spanning the gap. CDR1 and CDR2 from the germline V gene are SGHTA and FQGNSA. CDR3 bases: TGTGCCAGCAGCTTAGGCTCGGGCGGTTTGCTCGAGCAGTACTTC. Protein product: CASSLGSGGLLEQYF.

This clonotype was observed many times. The chain has TRBV5-1 and TRBJ2-3; 10 bases map to TRBD2. CDR1 is SGHRS, CDR2 YFSETQ, per germline. V lost 3 bases, J lost 2 bases, and 9 bases stayed unmatched. There are 17 residues in the CDR3. The CDR3 nucleotides are TGCGCCAGCAGCTGGGCCTCTAGCGGGGGAGTCACAGATACGCAGTATTTT. This codes for CASSWASSGGVTDTQYF.

The chain carries TRBV19 and TRBJ2-5; D unclear. V lost 2 bases to trimming and J lost 5 bases, with 9 bases between them. The CDR3 contains 13 residues. The germline V gene has CDR1 LNHDA and CDR2 SQIVND (reference sequence). The CDR3 loop is CASSISRRETQYF. The CDR3 DNA follows: TGTGCCAGTAGTATATCTAGACGGGAGACCCAGTACTTC. The complete variable domain, with remaining parts taken from reference TRBV19 and TRBJ2-5, reads DGGITQSPKYLFRKEGQNVTLSCEQNLNHDAMYWYRQDPGQGLRLIYYSQIVNDFQKGDIAEGYSVSREKKESFPLTVTSAQKNPTAFYLCASSISRRETQYFGPGTRLLVL.

This clonotype was recorded at least ten times. The V and J genes are TRBV20-1 and TRBJ2-1, with 9 nucleotides matching TRBD2. This CDR3 comprises 14 residues. After removal of 3 bases from V and 4 bases from J, the junction contained 4 bases not matched to a gene. The germline CDR1 and CDR2 sequences are DFQATT and SNEGSKA (reference sequence). Here the CDR3 DNA reads TGCAGTGCTAGTCTTAGCGGGGGTTACAATGAGCAGTTCTTC. Translated, it gives CSASLSGGYNEQFF.

This clonotype came up many times. The V gene is TRBV20-1, the J gene TRBJ1-6; no clear D. Between the trimmed V and J ends, which lost 2 bases and 0 bases, there was a span of 11 bases. The germline CDR1 and CDR2 sequences are DFQATT and SNEGSKA (reference sequence). The CDR3 spans 16 residues. DNA of the CDR3: TGCAGTGCTAGAAGGGTCGGAAGCTCCTATAATTCACCCCTCCACTTT. Its translation: CSARRVGSSYNSPLHF.

Many counts were recorded for this clonotype. This sequence joins TRBV9 and TRBJ2-5, with D perhaps assigned TRBD1 or TRBD2 (5 bases each). V was shortened by 3 bases and J by 3 bases, with 12 bases between the two germline ends. The germline gives CDR1 SGDLS, CDR2 YYNGEE. The CDR3 runs to 14 residues. The CDR3 protein is CASSAGRAEETQYF. The CDR3 bases are TGTGCCAGCAGCGCGGGACGAGCGGAAGAGACCCAGTACTTC.

In the case of this clonotype: Germline is not matched at one junction end, which may reflect a read error. This sequence joins TRBV5-1 and TRBJ1-2, with D possibly being TRBD1 (6 bases). Germline CDR1 SGHRS, CDR2 YFSETQ. The length of the CDR3 is 15 residues. The CDR3 loop reads CASSLPDSFNYGYTF. In DNA form, the CDR3 reads TGTGCCAGCAGCTTGCCGGACAGCTTTAACTATGGCTACACCTTC.

The genes are TRBV7-9 and TRBJ2-7, with TRBD1 matching 8 bases. CDR1 SEHNR and CDR2 FQNEAQ come from the germline V gene (reference sequence). The CDR3 contains 13 residues. V lost 10 bases and J lost 12; bases outside the gene matches: 17. The CDR3 protein is CATEGQGGYRLYF. The CDR3 DNA follows: TGTGCCACCGAAGGACAGGGCGGTTATAGGCTGTACTTC.

This clonotype was seen many times. This sequence joins TRBV7-9 and TRBJ2-1; D perhaps matches TRBD1 (6 bases). The V end lost 3 bases, the J end lost 10 bases, and 13 bases lay between the germline ends. CDR1 is SEHNR, CDR2 FQNEAQ, per germline (reference sequence). The CDR3 loop spans 13 amino acids. The chain's CDR3 is CASSFGGPEEQFF. The CDR3 nucleotides are TGTGCCAGCAGCTTTGGGGGCCCCGAGGAGCAGTTCTTC.

This clonotype came up many times. The chain uses TRBV19 and TRBJ1-1, with a tentative D call TRBD1 (5 bases). The V end lost 6 bases, the J end lost 0 bases, and 11 bases lay between the germline ends. Germline V gene data show CDR1 as LNHDA and CDR2 as SQIVND (reference sequence). CDR3 length: 14 amino acids. This CDR3 reads CASSPQVLNTEAFF. As DNA, the CDR3 is TGTGCCAGTAGCCCACAGGTCCTGAACACTGAAGCTTTCTTT. Together with reference TRBV19 and TRBJ1-1, the CDR3 gives the full variable domain: DGGITQSPKYLFRKEGQNVTLSCEQNLNHDAMYWYRQDPGQGLRLIYYSQIVNDFQKGDIAEGYSVSREKKESFPLTVTSAQKNPTAFYLCASSPQVLNTEAFFGQGTRLTVV.

The chain recombines TRBV20-1 with TRBJ2-5, with 8 bases that match TRBD1. Per germline, CDR1 DFQATT and CDR2 SNEGSKA (reference sequence). This CDR3 contains 14 residues. V shed 4 bases, J shed 6 bases, and the junction held 10 bases outside the gene matches. As DNA, the CDR3 is TGCAGTGCTATCCCCAGACAGGGGAGCAAGACCCAGTACTTC. It codes for CSAIPRQGSKTQYF.